This TCR beta chain was found in a study of blood T cell repertoires in COVID-19. Using immunoSEQ multiplex PCR, the repertoire was profiled, and TCRdb retains in-frame clones only, with some absent. The sample holds 390,000 or so clones, 89% seen once. Germline CDR1 reads KGHSH; CDR2 reads LQKENI. The CDR3 covers 16 residues. Losses at the gene ends were 3 bases for V and 3 bases for J; bases not matched to a gene: 7. Seattle participants joined during active infection and were tracked over time. This chain joins TRBV18 and TRBJ2-1; TRBD2 agrees at 8 bases. Sequenced material: peripheral blood. This receptor was identified in a woman in her twenties or thirties with COVID-19, enrolled during active disease. CDR3 DNA sequence: TGTGCCAGCTCACCTAATAGCGGGAAATACTACAATGAGCAGTTCTTC. This encodes CASSPNSGKYYNEQFF.